This T cell receptor (beta chain) was found in a study of a mutant IDH1 vaccine in newly diagnosed glioma. About the study: Patients arrived already treated with radiotherapy, temozolomide, or both, most having had both. General observations from the study: Seemingly, top peripheral T cell clonotype changes bore no relation to pseudoprogression.

Assay: immunoSEQ multiplex PCR; the TCRdb copy retains only in-frame clones and omits some. The sample yields around 56,000 clones, 75% to 95% seen once. Deletions cut 1 base from V and 4 bases from J, with 5 bases between. Germline-derived CDR1 and CDR2 are SGHDN and FVKESK. This CDR3 has 13 residues. This clone was recorded only once. The antigen is undetermined. Time point: baseline, week 1 (first vaccination visit). Treatment meaning: pre-vaccination baseline after standard-of-care therapy. V usage is TRBV14 and J usage is TRBJ1-5, with no clear D. This material consisted of PBMCs, taken from a glioma patient treated with radiotherapy, temozolomide or both. This receptor was obtained from a man aged 45-65 years with glioma. Written as DNA, the CDR3 is TGTGCCAGCAGCCAAGCGGGAAATCAGCCCCAGCATTTT. Its translation: CASSQAGNQPQHF.